Below, 6 T cell receptor beta chains from the same sample are listed, as sequenced in a study of cytomegalovirus exposure and HLA in healthy donors. 13 Jbeta primers and 60 Vbeta primers were used for the PCR. Only in-frame clones appear in the TCRdb table, and some are missing; sequencing was by immunoSEQ multiplex PCR. The sample contains 150,000 or so clones, roughly 80% of which appear only once. Sequencing used PBMCs. The receptors stem from a male donor in good health and CMV-seronegative.

V and J are TRBV7-9 and TRBJ1-4; 7 positions match TRBD1. The trim removed 7 bases at V and 3 bases at J, leaving 8 bases unmatched. The CDR3 contains 15 residues. CDR1 and CDR2 (germline): SEHNR, FQNEAQ (reference sequence). The CDR3 DNA follows: TGTGCCAGCAACAGGGGCGCGGGTTCTAATGAAAAACTGTTTTTT. Protein sequence: CASNRGAGSNEKLFF.

The J gene is TRBJ2-1, the V gene TRBV6-4; the D gene is possibly TRBD2 (6 bases). The V end was cut by 6 bases, the J end by 3 bases, with 15 bases between. CDR3 size: 15 residues. Germline loops: CDR1 MRHNA, CDR2 SNTAGT. The CDR3 DNA sequence: TGTGCCAGCAGCGCCAGTGGCGGGGACTACAATGAGCAGTTCTTC. It specifies CASSASGGDYNEQFF.

This clone was observed once. This chain links TRBV4-3 with TRBJ2-5, with 7 positions matching TRBD2. CDR1 LGHNA and CDR2 YSLEER come from the germline V gene. This CDR3 has 15 residues. The V and J ends lost 4 bases and 0 bases, in that order; junction bases with no gene match: 5. CDR3 DNA: TGCGCCAGCAGCCGAGGACTAGGGTACCAAGAGACCCAGTACTTC. Residues: CASSRGLGYQETQYF.

The chain employs TRBV7-2 and TRBJ2-7; 9 nucleotides align to TRBD1. The J segment lost 3 bases and the V segment lost 5 bases, leaving 14 bases of the junction unmatched. Germline CDR1 is SGHTA and CDR2 is FQGNSA. The CDR3 spans 17 residues. Here the CDR3 reads CASSGPGQGLPFYEQYF. The CDR3 DNA reads as TGTGCCAGCAGCGGACCGGGACAGGGACTCCCTTTCTACGAGCAGTACTTC.

This rearrangement joins TRBV7-2 to TRBJ1-5; D is unresolved. From germline, CDR1 is SGHTA and CDR2 FQGNSA. With 2 bases removed from V and 0 bases from J, the gap between germline ends came to 8 bases. The CDR3 spans 15 residues. The CDR3 DNA is TGTGCCAGCAGCTTATTCGGGAGTAGCAATCAGCCCCAGCATTTT. Translated, it gives CASSLFGSSNQPQHF.

This clone has just a few counts. The chain employs TRBV18 and TRBJ1-2, with D perhaps TRBD1 (5 bases). The germline V and J ends were trimmed by 3 bases and 6 bases, with 11 bases remaining between them. The CDR3 extends over 13 amino acids. Germline assignment: CDR1 KGHSH and CDR2 LQKENI. Here the CDR3 reads CASSPDGGHGYTF. In DNA, the CDR3 is TGTGCCAGCTCACCCGACGGGGGACATGGCTACACCTTC.